The 5 T cell receptor beta chains below were found in one sample sequenced in a study of cytomegalovirus exposure and HLA in healthy donors. PCR used 60 Vbeta primers and 13 Jbeta primers. Clones were sequenced by immunoSEQ multiplex PCR, and TCRdb holds only the in-frame ones, with some missing. The repertoire includes hundreds of thousands of clones, around 80% of them detected once, and about 3.8% sits in the top ten. Sequencing was carried out using PBMCs. These receptor sequences come from a male donor in good health and CMV-seronegative.

This clone was recorded a few times. V and J are TRBV5-6 and TRBJ2-7, with 9 bases identical to TRBD1. Trimming removed 3 bases from V and 4 bases from J; junction bases left unmatched: 5. The germline CDR1 and CDR2 sequences are SGHDT and YYEEEE. This CDR3 has 14 amino acids. CDR3 in DNA: TGTGCCAGCAGCTCGGAGGACAGGGGTTACGAGCAGTACTTC. Translation: CASSSEDRGYEQYF.

The chain combines TRBV6-1 with TRBJ2-6; 10 bases are a match to TRBD1. There are 17 residues in the CDR3. The ends lost 4 bases at V and 2 bases at J; junction bases unmatched: 5. The germline V gene has CDR1 MNHNS and CDR2 SASEGT. Here the CDR3 reads CASSGRQGAAGANVLTF. The DNA for the CDR3 is TGTGCCAGCAGTGGTCGACAGGGGGCGGCTGGGGCCAACGTCCTGACTTTC.

The chain links TRBV5-1 to TRBJ2-2, with 11 bases aligning to TRBD2. From germline, CDR1 is SGHRS and CDR2 YFSETQ. This CDR3 is 18 amino acids long. V was clipped by 3 bases and J by 10 bases; unmatched bases: 17. The chain's CDR3 is CASSSGTSGRGILEELFF. The CDR3 region has the DNA TGCGCCAGCAGCTCGGGGACTAGCGGACGCGGTATCTTAGAGGAGCTGTTTTTT.

This sequence joins TRBV25-1 and TRBJ2-2, with D possibly TRBD1 on 6 matching bases. The germline V gene has CDR1 MGHDK and CDR2 SYGVNS. Trimming left V 4 bases short and J 6 bases short, with 12 bases between. The CDR3 sequence is 14 residues long. In nucleotides, the CDR3 is TGTGCCAGCAGTGCCGTACAGGGTCCCGGGGAGCTGTTTTTT. This codes for CASSAVQGPGELFF.

The V gene is TRBV9, the J gene TRBJ2-1; 9 bases align to TRBD2. J lost 5 bases, V lost 3 bases, and 9 bases had no gene match. The length of the CDR3 is 16 residues. The germline gives CDR1 SGDLS, CDR2 YYNGEE. This CDR3 reads CASSAGAGGWNNEQFF. CDR3 DNA: TGTGCCAGCAGCGCAGGGGCGGGAGGGTGGAACAATGAGCAGTTCTTC.